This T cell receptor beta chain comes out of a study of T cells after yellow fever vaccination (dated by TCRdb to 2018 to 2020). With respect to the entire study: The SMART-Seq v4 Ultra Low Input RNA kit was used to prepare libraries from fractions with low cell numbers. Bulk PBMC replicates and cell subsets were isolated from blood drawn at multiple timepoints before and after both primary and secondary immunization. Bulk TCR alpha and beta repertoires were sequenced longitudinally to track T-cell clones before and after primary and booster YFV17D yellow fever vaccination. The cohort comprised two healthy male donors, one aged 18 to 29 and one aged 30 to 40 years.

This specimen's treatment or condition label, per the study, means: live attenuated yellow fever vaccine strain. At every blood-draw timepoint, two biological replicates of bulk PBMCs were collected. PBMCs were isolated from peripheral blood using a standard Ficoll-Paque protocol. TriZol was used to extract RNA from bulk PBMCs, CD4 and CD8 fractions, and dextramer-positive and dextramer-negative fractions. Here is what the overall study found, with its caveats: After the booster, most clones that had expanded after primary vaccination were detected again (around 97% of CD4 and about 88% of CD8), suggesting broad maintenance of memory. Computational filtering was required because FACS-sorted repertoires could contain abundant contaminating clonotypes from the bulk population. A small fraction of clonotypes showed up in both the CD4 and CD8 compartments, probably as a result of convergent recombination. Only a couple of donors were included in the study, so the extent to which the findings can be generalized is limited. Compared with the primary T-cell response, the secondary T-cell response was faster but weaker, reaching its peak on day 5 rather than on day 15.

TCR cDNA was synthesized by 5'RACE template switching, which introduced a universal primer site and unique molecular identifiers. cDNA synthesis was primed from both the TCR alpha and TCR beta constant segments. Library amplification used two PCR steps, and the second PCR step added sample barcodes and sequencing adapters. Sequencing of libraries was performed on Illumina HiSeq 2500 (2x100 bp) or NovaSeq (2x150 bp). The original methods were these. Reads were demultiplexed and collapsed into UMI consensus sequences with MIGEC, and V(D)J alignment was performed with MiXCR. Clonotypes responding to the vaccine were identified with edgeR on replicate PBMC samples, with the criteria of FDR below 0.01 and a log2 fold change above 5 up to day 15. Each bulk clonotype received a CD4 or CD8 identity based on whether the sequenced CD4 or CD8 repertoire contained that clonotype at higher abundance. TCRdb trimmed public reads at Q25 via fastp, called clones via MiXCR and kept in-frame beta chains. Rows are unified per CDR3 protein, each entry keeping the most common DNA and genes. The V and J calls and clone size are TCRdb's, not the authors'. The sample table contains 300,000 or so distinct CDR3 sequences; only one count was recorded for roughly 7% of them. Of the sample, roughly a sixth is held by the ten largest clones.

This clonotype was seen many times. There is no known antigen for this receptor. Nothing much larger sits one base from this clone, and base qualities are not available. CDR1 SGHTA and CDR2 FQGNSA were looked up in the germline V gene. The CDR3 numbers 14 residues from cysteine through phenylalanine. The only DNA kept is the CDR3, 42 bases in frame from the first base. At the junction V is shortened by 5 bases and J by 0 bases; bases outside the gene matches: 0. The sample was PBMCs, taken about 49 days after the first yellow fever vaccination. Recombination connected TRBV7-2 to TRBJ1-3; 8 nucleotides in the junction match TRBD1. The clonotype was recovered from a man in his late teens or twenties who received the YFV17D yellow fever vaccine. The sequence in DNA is TGTGCCAGCAGCGGGACAGGCTCTGGAAACACCATATATTTT. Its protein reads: CASSGTGSGNTIYF.